A single sample gave rise to the 15 T cell receptor beta chains below, sequenced in a study of blood T cell repertoires in COVID-19. The method was immunoSEQ multiplex PCR; TCRdb's version includes in-frame clones alone and lacks a portion of them. Of a few hundred thousand clones listed, around 87% are singletons. Material: PBMCs or T cells enriched from blood (not recorded which). Source of these receptors: a man aged 25 to 40 who had recovered from COVID-19.

The V and J genes are TRBV14 and TRBJ2-1; 7 bases align to TRBD1. The CDR3 runs to 15 residues. Germline CDR1 reads SGHDN; CDR2 reads FVKESK. V shed 4 bases, J shed 2 bases, and the junction held 5 bases outside the gene matches. The DNA for the CDR3 is TGTGCCAGCAGCCTTTTAGGGGGCACCTACAATGAGCAGTTCTTC. It encodes CASSLLGGTYNEQFF.

The gene calls are TRBV9 and TRBJ1-1; unclear D gene. The germline V gene encodes CDR1 SGDLS and CDR2 YYNGEE. With 0 bases removed from V and 2 bases from J, the gap between germline ends came to 11 bases. This CDR3 spans 15 amino acids. In DNA, the CDR3 is TGTGCCAGCAGCGTAGTATCCGGTTATAACACTGAAGCTTTCTTT. This encodes CASSVVSGYNTEAFF. The entire variable domain, with the rest obtained from reference TRBV9 and TRBJ1-1, is as follows: DSGVTQTPKHLITATGQRVTLRCSPRSGDLSVYWYQQSLDQGLQFLIQYYNGEERAKGNILERFSAQQFPDLHSELNLSSLELGDSALYFCASSVVSGYNTEAFFGQGTRLTVV.

V is TRBV13 and J is TRBJ1-1, with 9 bases matching TRBD1. The CDR3 is made up of 17 amino acids. The V and J ends lost 4 bases and 0 bases, in that order; junction bases with no gene match: 9. Germline lookup yields CDR1 PRHDT and CDR2 FYEKMQ (reference sequence). For the CDR3, the DNA is TGTGCCAGCAGCTCAGGGGGGACAGGGTTCATGAACACTGAAGCTTTCTTT. This translates into CASSSGGTGFMNTEAFF.

This chain connects TRBV7-2 to TRBJ1-1; 12 bases map to TRBD1. The germline V gene has CDR1 SGHTA and CDR2 FQGNSA. V trimming: 5 bases; J trimming: 4 bases; junction bases outside the gene matches: 5. The CDR3 has 15 residues. The CDR3 DNA reads as TGTGCCAGCAGCGTTCCGGGACAGGGGGCCACTGAAGCTTTCTTT. Its translation is CASSVPGQGATEAFF.

This chain connects TRBV6-6 to TRBJ2-5, with 13 bases that match TRBD2. V shed 6 bases and J 3 bases; nucleotides not matched to a gene: 16. Germline loops: CDR1 MNHNY, CDR2 SVGAGI (reference sequence). The CDR3 runs to 19 residues. CDR3 bases: TGTGCCAGCAGCCGAGCCGGGACTAGCGGGGTGATAGGTAAAGAGACCCAGTACTTC. This translates into CASSRAGTSGVIGKETQYF.

This sequence joins TRBV4-1 and TRBJ1-2; possible D gene TRBD1, 5 bases. Trimming cost V 3 bases and J 8 bases, with 19 bases left between them. Per the germline V gene, CDR1 is MGHRA and CDR2 is YSYEKL. This CDR3 has 15 residues. The CDR3 nucleotides are TGCGCCAGCAGCCACAGCCAGGGAACAAGGTCCGGCTACACCTTC. This encodes CASSHSQGTRSGYTF.

This clone was seen a single time. The J gene is TRBJ1-5, the V gene TRBV18; TRBD1 agrees at 7 bases. CDR1 is KGHSH, CDR2 LQKENI, per germline. The CDR3 runs to 14 residues. After removal of 4 bases from V and 3 bases from J, the junction contained 3 bases not matched to a gene. The chain's CDR3 is CASSLDRLNQPQHF. The CDR3 region has the DNA TGTGCCAGCTCACTGGACAGGCTCAATCAGCCCCAGCATTTT. The full variable domain, completed using reference TRBV18 and TRBJ1-5, is NAGVMQNPRHLVRRRGQEARLRCSPMKGHSHVYWYRQLPEEGLKFMVYLQKENIIDESGMPKERFSAEFPKEGPSILRIQQVVRGDSAAYFCASSLDRLNQPQHFGDGTRLSIL.

The chain carries TRBV9 and TRBJ2-1; the match to TRBD2 covers 7 bases. The CDR3 covers 13 residues. CDR1 and CDR2 from the germline V gene are SGDLS and YYNGEE. Trimming at V came to 4 bases and at J to 8 bases, leaving 6 bases not matched to a gene. The CDR3 region has the DNA TGTGCCAGCAGCACCCGGCTAGCGGATGAGCAGTTCTTC. Amino acid sequence: CASSTRLADEQFF.

The chain couples TRBV7-2 to TRBJ2-1; 12 bases are a match to TRBD1. The CDR3 has 16 residues. V gave up 1 base and J gave up 8 bases; unmatched junction bases: 6. Germline CDR1 reads SGHTA; CDR2 reads FQGNSA. DNA for the CDR3: TGTGCCAGCAGCTTAGAAGGGACAGGGGGCGAGGATGAGCAGTTCTTC. This translates into CASSLEGTGGEDEQFF.

This clone was found many times. V and J are TRBV10-1 and TRBJ1-6; TRBD1 agrees at 9 bases. The CDR3 sequence is 20 residues long. Germline CDR1 reads WNHNN; CDR2 reads SYGVQD (reference sequence). The CDR3: CPATPFQGQGPRWYNSPLHF. CDR3 sequence (DNA): TGCCCTGCTACCCCTTTTCAGGGACAGGGTCCCCGTTGGTATAATTCACCCCTCCACTTT.

The gene calls are TRBV15 and TRBJ1-1, with a tentative D call TRBD1 (6 bases). Germline V lookup: CDR1 LNHNV, CDR2 YYDKDF (reference sequence). The CDR3 consists of 15 residues. V was pared by 3 bases and J by 8 bases, with 19 bases between. The chain's CDR3 is CATSSPRGTPAEAFF. The DNA for the CDR3 is TGTGCCACCAGCAGTCCCCGAGGGACACCGGCCGAAGCTTTCTTT.

The chain is built from TRBV7-2 and TRBJ2-7; 7 nucleotides line up with TRBD2. CDR3 length: 15 amino acids. Germline V gives CDR1 SGHTA, CDR2 FQGNSA. Losses at the gene ends were 2 bases for V and 2 bases for J; bases not matched to a gene: 6. The CDR3 is CASSLFASGTYEQYF. The DNA of the CDR3 is TGTGCCAGCAGCTTATTCGCTAGCGGTACCTACGAGCAGTACTTC.

This clone was seen just once. This sequence joins TRBV6-5 and TRBJ2-2; 9 nucleotides agree with TRBD2. The CDR3 length is 15 residues. The V segment lost 6 bases and the J segment 1 base; nucleotides outside the gene matches: 3. In germline, CDR1 is MNHEY, CDR2 SVGAGI. The CDR3 loop is CASRSSGVNTGELFF. CDR3 sequence (DNA): TGTGCCAGCAGGTCTAGCGGGGTGAACACCGGGGAGCTGTTTTTT.

The chain has TRBV18 and TRBJ2-1; 11 bases match TRBD2. The CDR3 totals 15 residues. V dropped 4 bases and J dropped 7; count of bases not matched to a gene: 6. Germline CDR1 reads KGHSH; CDR2 reads LQKENI. DNA of the CDR3: TGTGCCAGCTCACAATTGGCTAGCGGGGGGAATGAGCAGTTCTTC. This gives the protein CASSQLASGGNEQFF.

The rearrangement joins TRBV19 to TRBJ2-6; D is ambiguous. From germline, CDR1 is LNHDA and CDR2 SQIVND (reference sequence). Trimming cost V 7 bases and J 3 bases, with 7 bases left between them. The CDR3 is 13 residues long. CDR3 bases: TGTGCCAGTACCTCCTATGGGGCCAACGTCCTGACTTTC. Protein product: CASTSYGANVLTF.